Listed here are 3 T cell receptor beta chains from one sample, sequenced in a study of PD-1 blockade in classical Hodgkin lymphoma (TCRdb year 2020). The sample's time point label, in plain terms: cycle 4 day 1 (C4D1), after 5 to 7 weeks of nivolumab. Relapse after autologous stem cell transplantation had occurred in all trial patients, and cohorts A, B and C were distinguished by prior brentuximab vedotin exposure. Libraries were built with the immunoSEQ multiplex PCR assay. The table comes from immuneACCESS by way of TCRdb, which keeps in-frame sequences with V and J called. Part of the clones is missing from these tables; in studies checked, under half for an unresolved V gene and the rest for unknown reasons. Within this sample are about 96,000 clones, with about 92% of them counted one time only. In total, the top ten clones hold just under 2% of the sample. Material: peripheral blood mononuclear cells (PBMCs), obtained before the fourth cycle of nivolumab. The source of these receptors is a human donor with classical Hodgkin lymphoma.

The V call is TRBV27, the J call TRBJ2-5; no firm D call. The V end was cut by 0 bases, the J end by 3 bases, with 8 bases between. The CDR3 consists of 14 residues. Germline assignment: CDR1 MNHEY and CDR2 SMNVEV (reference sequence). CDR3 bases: TGTGCCAGCAGTTTATCGCGGCAGAAAGAGACCCAGTACTTC. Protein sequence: CASSLSRQKETQYF.

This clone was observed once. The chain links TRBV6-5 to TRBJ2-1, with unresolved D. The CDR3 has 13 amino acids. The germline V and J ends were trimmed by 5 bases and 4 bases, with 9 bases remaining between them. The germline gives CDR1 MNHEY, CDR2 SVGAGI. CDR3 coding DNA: TGTGCCAGCAGTCCCCTCAAATACAATGAGCAGTTCTTC. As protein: CASSPLKYNEQFF.

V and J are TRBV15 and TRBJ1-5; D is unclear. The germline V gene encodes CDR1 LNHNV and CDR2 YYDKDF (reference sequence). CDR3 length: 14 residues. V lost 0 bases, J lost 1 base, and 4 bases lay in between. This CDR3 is CATSREQSNQPQHF. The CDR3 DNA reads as TGTGCCACCAGCAGAGAACAGAGCAATCAGCCCCAGCATTTT.